The clone carrying this T cell receptor (beta chain) has a single count. This specimen belongs to a study of blood T cell repertoires in COVID-19. Libraries were prepared by immunoSEQ multiplex PCR; TCRdb keeps only in-frame clonotypes and omits some of them. The table includes more than 95,000 clones, about 85% detected once. This CDR3 region has 15 residues. V lost 0 bases and J lost 6; bases outside the gene matches: 5. Germline CDR1 LNHNV, CDR2 YYDKDF (reference sequence). This TCR came from a man aged 60-69 years with acute or convalescent COVID-19. Sequencing input: peripheral blood. V gene TRBV15 combines with J gene TRBJ2-1; TRBD2 aligns across 7 bases. CDR3 region: CATSREGGGVNEQFF. The CDR3 DNA follows: TGTGCCACCAGCAGAGAGGGCGGGGGAGTCAATGAGCAGTTCTTC.